Here is one T cell receptor (beta chain) with its context. This clone was counted only a few times. Its recognized antigen is unknown. One base away there is no much larger clone; base qualities are not given. TCRbeta CDR3 regions were amplified from genomic DNA by means of the immunoSEQ Assay, a bias-controlled multiplex PCR. The paper's processing steps were these. Within the assay, amplification of reference gene primers was used to estimate how many nucleated cells each sample contained. To quantify the absolute abundance of each unique TCRbeta CDR3 rearrangement, sequence reads were collapsed and filtered. For each sample, productive Simpson clonality was calculated as the square root of Simpson's diversity index over productive rearrangements. As stored in TCRdb, this immuneACCESS dataset retains in-frame rearrangements with V and J assigned. A fraction of the clones does not appear; measured against another copy, unresolved V genes explain less than half of the discrepancy, and the remainder lacks a known reason. Clone size and the V and J calls come from that table; the DNA yielded D and trimming. The sample yields about 190,000 clones; 84% were counted once. The ten top clones hold 13% to 15% of the sample.

From the germline V gene, CDR1 is LGHNT and CDR2 is FRNRAP. The CDR3 measures 21 amino acids from cysteine to phenylalanine. Only the CDR3 DNA is retained, 63 bases long and in frame from the first base. At the junction V is shortened by 6 bases and J by 0 bases, with 32 bases in between. This sample was included in a study of blood T cell repertoires in COVID-19 (TCRdb year 2020). About the investigation overall: The collaborator samples originated in the United States, Italy and Spain and spanned the acute and convalescent phases of COVID-19. The prospective study material was composed of cDNA or gDNA derived from T cells, B-cell-depleted T cells, or PBMCs. Subjects who had been exposed to COVID-19, were actively infected with it, or had recovered from it provided the deeply sampled blood TCRbeta repertoires that made up the dataset. The repertoires were made available in a free public database intended to serve as a resource for research on the immune response to SARS-CoV-2. The samples were drawn from the first 160 participants of the ongoing ImmuneRACE study and from 950 to 1,500 subjects provided by 6 global collaborators. The sample metadata nearly always contained a de-identified subject ID, COVID-19 status, age in years and sex. HLA class I and class II types, where available, came from metadata supplied by the sample provider rather than from assay-based typing.

Summary of the overall study and its limitations: How much clinical and demographic metadata was included differed by source and by participant, and the metadata was provided uncurated.

Each collaborating institution followed its own protocols to collect whole blood in K2EDTA tubes. For TCRbeta analysis, collaborators shipped samples in one of three forms: frozen whole blood, isolated PBMCs, or DNA extracted from either of those sample types. This sequence was found in a man between 25 and 39 years old with active or convalescent COVID-19. Sequences were obtained from peripheral blood. Recombination linked TRBV12-5 to TRBJ1-2, with the D gene not clear enough to name. The DNA reads TGTGCTAGTGGCCCGAGGGAAGGACGGTCTACGATCGAACTAACTAACTATGGCTACACCTTC. Translated, it gives CASGPREGRSTIELTNYGYTF.